The 13 T cell receptor beta chains in this list originate from one sample, sequenced in a study of CD8+ T cells in alopecia areata (dated by TCRdb to 2017 to 2018). The library was produced with the immunoSEQ multiplex PCR assay. For TCR sequencing, RNA was extracted from every sample and reverse transcribed into cDNA to serve as template. The source is immuneACCESS, and TCRdb retained only in-frame sequences with V and J called. Part of the clones is not carried over; for the studies checked, unresolved V genes explain less than half of this, and the remainder is unexplained. The sample contains about 200,000 clones, around 50% of them found a single time. The ten largest clones add up to 4.5% to 6% of the sample. The sample was CD8+ T cells sorted from blood. Receptor source: a human donor in good health.

The rearrangement uses TRBV4-1 and TRBJ1-1; 7 bases are a match to TRBD1. CDR1 and CDR2 (germline): MGHRA, YSYEKL. The CDR3 is 20 residues long. V shed 4 bases, J shed 4 bases, and the junction held 24 bases outside the gene matches. The CDR3 protein is CASSPHFKPAGGVPGTEAFF. The CDR3 DNA reads as TGCGCCAGCAGCCCACACTTTAAACCGGCAGGGGGTGTCCCGGGCACTGAAGCTTTCTTT.

The chain links TRBV29-1 to TRBJ1-5; no definite D call. V lost 7 bases and J lost 11, with 12 bases in between. Germline CDR1 SQVTM, CDR2 ANQGSEA. This CDR3 region has 10 residues. In DNA, the CDR3 is TGCAGCGAGGCCGTTATGTCCCAGCATTTT. Translation gives CSEAVMSQHF.

This clone was detected only once. This sequence joins TRBV5-6 and TRBJ2-3; 7 bases map to TRBD1. V lost 4 bases to trimming and J lost 6 bases; unmatched junction nucleotides: 5. In germline, CDR1 is SGHDT, CDR2 YYEEEE. The CDR3 consists of 13 residues. The CDR3 nucleotides read TGTGCCAGCAGCCCGACAGGGACCGATACGCAGTATTTT. Translation gives CASSPTGTDTQYF.

This clone was detected only a few times. The V call is TRBV4-1, the J call TRBJ1-6; D uncertain. The V end was cut by 0 bases, the J end by 14 bases, with 14 bases between. CDR1 and CDR2 from the germline V gene are MGHRA and YSYEKL. The CDR3 is 14 residues long. The CDR3 nucleotides read TGCGCCAGCAGCCAAGAGCTTCGTCCCTTGTCCCTCCACTTT. Translated, it gives CASSQELRPLSLHF.

The V gene is TRBV29-1, the J gene TRBJ2-1; 7 bases are shared with TRBD2. V trimming: 3 bases; J trimming: 4 bases; junction bases outside the gene matches: 6. Germline V gene lookup returns CDR1 SQVTM and CDR2 ANQGSEA. CDR3 size: 14 residues. CDR3 sequence reads: CSVDVLGGYNEQFF. The CDR3 region has the DNA TGCAGCGTTGATGTTTTGGGGGGGTACAATGAGCAGTTCTTC.

This rearrangement joins TRBV15 to TRBJ2-3; no clear D. Germline V gene sequence: CDR1 LNHNV, CDR2 YYDKDF (reference sequence). The CDR3 is made up of 12 amino acids. V shed 5 bases and J shed 7 bases, with 10 bases lying between them. CDR3 in DNA: TGTGCCACCAGCGGAAAGGTCAATACGCAGTATTTT. Translating it yields CATSGKVNTQYF.

V and J are TRBV13 and TRBJ2-3; D is possibly TRBD2 (5 bases). Germline CDR1 is PRHDT and CDR2 is FYEKMQ (reference sequence). Between the trimmed V and J ends, which lost 5 bases and 4 bases, there was a span of 10 bases. The CDR3 length is 13 residues. For the CDR3, the DNA is TGTGCCAGCAGCGGTCTAGCAGCAGATACGCAGTATTTT. It codes for CASSGLAADTQYF.

This clone was counted a few times. The chain combines TRBV25-1 with TRBJ1-2; 7 bases fit TRBD1. CDR3 size: 16 residues. V dropped 4 bases and J dropped 8; count of bases not matched to a gene: 16. The germline gives CDR1 MGHDK, CDR2 SYGVNS. Here the CDR3 DNA reads TGTGCCAGCAGTGGTCCCGGAGGTGACAGGGTTTGGGGCTACACCTTC. Amino acid sequence: CASSGPGGDRVWGYTF.

The rearrangement uses TRBV4-1 and TRBJ1-5; D call uncertain. Trimming took off 5 bases at V and 0 bases at J, with 14 bases between the two ends. The CDR3 is 16 amino acids. In germline, CDR1 is MGHRA, CDR2 YSYEKL. CDR3 in amino acids: CASSATIGLSNQPQHF. The CDR3 nucleotides read TGCGCCAGCAGCGCGACGATAGGTCTTAGCAATCAGCCCCAGCATTTT.

This rearrangement joins TRBV4-2 to TRBJ2-2; possible D gene TRBD2, 6 bases. CDR1 is LGHNA, CDR2 YNFKEQ, per germline. The CDR3 is 20 amino acids. V was cut by 0 bases and J by 4 bases, with 24 bases left in between. The CDR3 sequence: CASSQESPRGPESGTGELFF. CDR3 DNA sequence: TGTGCCAGCAGCCAAGAATCCCCGCGGGGACCGGAATCGGGCACCGGGGAGCTGTTTTTT.

The chain has TRBV5-1 and TRBJ2-5, with D uncertain. Trimming stripped 4 bases from V and 2 bases from J, with 6 bases between. The V gene's germline CDR1 is SGHRS and CDR2 YFSETQ. The CDR3 loop spans 12 amino acids. The CDR3 is CASSRQQETQYF. The CDR3 coding sequence is TGCGCCAGCAGCCGACAACAAGAGACCCAGTACTTC.

The chain uses TRBV29-1 and TRBJ1-2, with 9 positions matching TRBD1. Germline CDR1 is SQVTM and CDR2 is ANQGSEA. There are 13 residues in the CDR3. The CDR3 sequence is CIISGQGNYGYTF. Written as DNA, the CDR3 is TGCATCATCTCGGGACAGGGTAACTATGGCTACACCTTC. The full variable domain, in which reference TRBV29-1 and TRBJ1-2 provide the parts outside the CDR3, is SAVISQKPSRDICQRGTSLTIQCQVDSQVTMMFWYRQQPGQSLTLIATANQGSEATYESGFVIDKFPISRPNLTFSTLTVSNMSPEDSSIYLCIISGQGNYGYTFGSGTRLTVV.

A few counts support this clone. The chain combines TRBV6-5 with TRBJ1-1, with D uncertain. With 8 bases removed from V and 4 bases from J, the gap between germline ends came to 8 bases. This CDR3 is built from 11 residues. CDR1 and CDR2 (germline): MNHEY, SVGAGI. The CDR3 bases are TGTGCCAGCGTCTCGGTCACTGAAGCTTTCTTT. Its translation: CASVSVTEAFF.